The 31 T cell receptor beta chains presented below share a single source sample, sequenced in a study of T-cell memory formation after mild COVID-19. MiXCR, applied by TCRdb to the 5' RACE reads, yields one record per CDR3 protein. The repertoire holds approximately 560,000 distinct CDR3 sequences, with 17% as singletons. Sequenced input: PBMCs or a T cell subset sorted from them (not recorded which). These receptor sequences come from an adult woman who had mild COVID-19 (a few samples of this study predate the infection). Cell type and time point are not known.

This clonotype has at least ten counts. The gene calls are TRBV12-3 or TRBV12-4 and TRBJ1-5; unclear D gene. This CDR3 is built from 15 residues. Trimming stripped 1 base from V and 2 bases from J, with 9 bases between. CDR3 protein: CASSLGVLGNQPQHF. CDR3 coding DNA: TGTGCCAGCAGTTTAGGGGTATTAGGCAATCAGCCCCAGCATTTT.

This clonotype showed up just a few times. The chain has TRBV2 and TRBJ2-1, with unresolved D. Trimming took 2 bases from V and 0 from J, leaving 8 bases between them. The CDR3 runs 15 residues. Germline assignment: CDR1 SNHLY and CDR2 FYNNEI. The CDR3 loop reads CASSETLSSYNEQFF. CDR3 nucleotide sequence: TGTGCCAGCAGTGAAACCCTGAGCTCCTACAATGAGCAGTTCTTC.

The V and J genes are TRBV7-8 and TRBJ2-3, with 13 bases matching TRBD2. V was clipped by 5 bases and J by 5 bases; unmatched bases: 4. Germline V gene data show CDR1 as SGHVS and CDR2 as FQNEAQ. This CDR3 spans 15 amino acids. The CDR3 protein is CASSRRTSGGDTQYF. The CDR3, as DNA: TGTGCCAGCAGCCGACGGACTAGCGGGGGAGATACGCAGTATTTT. Supplemented by reference TRBV7-8 and TRBJ2-3, the full variable domain reads GAGVSQSPRYKVAKRGQDVALRCDPISGHVSLFWYQQALGQGPEFLTYFQNEAQLDKSGLPSDRFFAERPEGSVSTLKIQRTQQEDSAVYLCASSRRTSGGDTQYFGPGTRLTVL.

The rearrangement links TRBV7-8 to TRBJ2-3; the D is unclear. The CDR3 runs 14 residues. CDR1 SGHVS and CDR2 FQNEAQ come from the germline V gene. V was trimmed by 0 bases and J by 2 bases, leaving 6 bases between them. The CDR3 DNA reads TGTGCCAGCAGCTTAGCAATACCCACAGATACGCAGTATTTT. Protein sequence: CASSLAIPTDTQYF.

The genes are TRBV12-3 or TRBV12-4 and TRBJ2-7; 8 positions agree with TRBD2. J was trimmed by 1 base and V by 3 bases; bases with no gene match: 2. The CDR3 extends over 14 amino acids. CDR3 protein: CASSLRGDSYEQYF. The CDR3 coding sequence is TGTGCCAGCAGTTTGCGGGGGGATTCCTACGAGCAGTACTTC.

This sequence joins TRBV5-5 and TRBJ2-2; TRBD1 aligns across 9 bases. The V and J ends lost 4 bases and 4 bases, in that order; junction bases with no gene match: 8. CDR3 length equals 16 residues. CDR1 SGHKS and CDR2 YYEKEE come from the germline V gene (reference sequence). The CDR3 loop is CASSLPGQGSTGELFF. The CDR3 nucleotides read TGTGCCAGCAGCCTACCGGGACAGGGAAGCACCGGGGAGCTGTTTTTT.

The V and J genes are TRBV11-1 and TRBJ2-2; D perhaps matches TRBD1 (5 bases). The CDR3 extends over 14 amino acids. Germline CDR1 and CDR2: SGHAT and FQDESV (reference sequence). Deletions cut 5 bases from V and 3 bases from J, with 10 bases between. The CDR3 region is CASSTRADTGELFF. Here the CDR3 DNA reads TGTGCCAGCAGCACCAGGGCGGACACCGGGGAGCTGTTTTTT.

The chain couples TRBV5-1 to TRBJ2-7; 8 bases fit TRBD1. Germline V gene data show CDR1 as SGHRS and CDR2 as YFSETQ. The CDR3 is 15 residues long. V dropped 4 bases and J dropped 1; count of bases not matched to a gene: 7. CDR3 region: CASSPIDRGSYEQYF. CDR3 nucleotides: TGCGCCAGCAGCCCGATCGACAGGGGTTCCTACGAGCAGTACTTC.

The table lists this clonotype with a few counts. This CDR3 reads CASSSGVNEKLFF. The DNA of the CDR3 is TGTGCCAGCAGTTCAGGGGTTAATGAAAAACTGTTTTTT. The V and J genes are TRBV12-3 or TRBV12-4 and TRBJ1-4; TRBD1 might be the D (6 bases). The ends were cut back, 4 bases at V and 4 bases at J, with 7 bases in the middle. The CDR3 consists of 13 residues.

This chain connects TRBV6-2 or TRBV6-3 to TRBJ1-1; TRBD1 is a possible D gene (6 bases). CDR1 is MNHEY and CDR2 is SVGEGT in the germline V gene. V lost 2 bases, J lost 0 bases, and 13 bases lay in between. This CDR3 has 16 residues. CDR3 sequence: CASSYEGGRLNTEAFF. CDR3 DNA: TGTGCCAGCAGTTACGAAGGGGGAAGACTGAACACTGAAGCTTTCTTT.

There are a few counts of this clonotype. This chain links TRBV7-2 with TRBJ2-5; TRBD2 agrees at 15 bases. Germline CDR1 and CDR2: SGHTA and FQGNSA. The CDR3 extends over 19 amino acids. V was clipped by 1 base and J by 4 bases; unmatched bases: 10. The DNA of the CDR3 is TGTGCCAGCAGCTTAGTCCCCGGGACTAGCGGGAGGATCGGAGAGACCCAGTACTTC. Translating it yields CASSLVPGTSGRIGETQYF.

This clonotype was counted a few times. The CDR3 here is CASSLNRARLVQYF. In DNA form, the CDR3 reads TGTGCCAGCAGCTTGAACCGGGCCCGCCTTGTGCAGTACTTC. The rearrangement links TRBV5-6 to TRBJ2-7; D is unresolved. Trimming stripped 1 base from V and 9 bases from J, with 17 bases between. The V gene's germline CDR1 is SGHDT and CDR2 YYEEEE. The CDR3 has 14 residues.

The V and J genes are TRBV27 and TRBJ1-5, with a weak D call TRBD1 (5 bases). This CDR3 has 17 residues. CDR1 is MNHEY and CDR2 is SMNVEV in the germline V gene (reference sequence). The V end was cut by 5 bases, the J end by 3 bases, with 20 bases between. Written as DNA, the CDR3 is TGTGCCAGCAGTCCTGTCCTGGGGCAGCCATTCAATCAGCCCCAGCATTTT. Translation: CASSPVLGQPFNQPQHF.

In this sample, this clonotype turned up a few times. The chain uses TRBV6-1 and TRBJ1-2, with D unclear. CDR1 MNHNS and CDR2 SASEGT come from the germline V gene. The CDR3 is made up of 13 amino acids. Trimming stripped 2 bases from V and 7 bases from J, with 11 bases between. The CDR3 reads CASSETAGGGYTF. The DNA for the CDR3 is TGTGCCAGCAGTGAAACGGCAGGAGGTGGCTACACCTTC.

This clonotype was counted between two and nine times. Here the CDR3 reads CASSQASYTGELFF. CDR3 in DNA: TGTGCCAGCAGCCAAGCGTCCTACACCGGGGAGCTGTTTTTT. The chain employs TRBV14 and TRBJ2-2; D gene unclear. Germline assignment: CDR1 SGHDN and CDR2 FVKESK. Trimming cost V 1 base and J 3 bases, with 6 bases left between them. CDR3 size: 14 residues.

The chain joins TRBV24-1 to TRBJ2-1; D is unresolved. The CDR3 has 15 residues. The V gene's germline CDR1 is KGHDR and CDR2 SFDVKD. V lost 4 bases and J 8 bases, leaving 17 bases between the germline ends. CDR3 protein: CATSEQSARTHEQFF. The CDR3 DNA reads TGTGCCACCAGTGAACAGAGCGCCCGAACCCATGAGCAGTTCTTC.

There are many counts of this clonotype. The V gene is TRBV12-3 or TRBV12-4, the J gene TRBJ1-5; D remains ambiguous. Trimming took off 2 bases at V and 5 bases at J, with 10 bases between the two ends. CDR3 size: 14 residues. The CDR3 bases are TGTGCCAGCAGTTTATCAAGGGCTGATCAGCCCCAGCATTTT. Amino acid sequence: CASSLSRADQPQHF.

Only a few counts were recorded for this clonotype. The chain recombines TRBV10-3 with TRBJ1-5; TRBD1 aligns across 9 bases. The junction had 6 bases not matched to a gene; V was cut back by 3 bases and J by 3 bases. The V gene's germline CDR1 is ENHRY and CDR2 SYGVKD. The CDR3 totals 16 residues. For the CDR3, the DNA is TGTGCCATCAGTGAAGGGGGACAGGGCGACAATCAGCCCCAGCATTTT. This sequence encodes CAISEGGQGDNQPQHF.

This clonotype was recorded at least ten times. The CDR3 DNA reads as TGCGCCAGCAGCCTAGGACAGGGGGGCACAGATACGCAGTATTTT. Translated: CASSLGQGGTDTQYF. The chain uses TRBV5-1 and TRBJ2-3, with 10 positions matching TRBD1. This CDR3 is 15 amino acids long. Germline V gene lookup returns CDR1 SGHRS and CDR2 YFSETQ. Unmatched junction bases numbered 3, after V lost 4 bases and J lost 1 base.

This clonotype was counted only a few times. V gene TRBV20-1 combines with J gene TRBJ2-7; TRBD1 is a possible D gene (6 bases). Germline CDR1 and CDR2: DFQATT and SNEGSKA (reference sequence). The CDR3 is 15 amino acids. Trimming shortened V by 6 bases and J by 3 bases, and 21 bases separated the two germline ends. As DNA, the CDR3 is TGCAGTGCCCTAAGGTTCCAGGGGAGCTTCTACGAGCAGTACTTC. Amino acid sequence: CSALRFQGSFYEQYF.

The genes are TRBV7-2 and TRBJ1-1; D unclear. Trimming cost V 1 base and J 5 bases, with 17 bases left between them. Germline V gives CDR1 SGHTA, CDR2 FQGNSA. The CDR3 extends over 16 amino acids. CDR3: CASSLVGVGMGTEAFF. The CDR3 coding sequence is TGTGCCAGCAGCTTAGTGGGTGTAGGGATGGGGACTGAAGCTTTCTTT.

V gene TRBV20-1 combines with J gene TRBJ2-1; a possible D gene is TRBD1 (6 bases). V lost 6 bases to trimming and J lost 4 bases, with 16 bases between them. CDR1 and CDR2 from the germline V gene are DFQATT and SNEGSKA (reference sequence). The CDR3 is made up of 14 amino acids. CDR3 residues: CSALHSGVYNEQFF. The CDR3 DNA sequence: TGCAGTGCGCTCCATTCAGGGGTTTACAATGAGCAGTTCTTC.

Written as DNA, the CDR3 is TGCGCCAGCAGCCAGGACAGTCCCTCTGGAAACACCATATATTTT. It yields the protein CASSQDSPSGNTIYF. The rearrangement uses TRBV4-1 and TRBJ1-3; D possibly corresponds to TRBD1 (6 bases). V lost 3 bases, J lost 0 bases, and 9 bases lay in between. Germline assignment: CDR1 MGHRA and CDR2 YSYEKL. CDR3 length: 15 residues.

This clonotype turned up a few times. The chain uses TRBV4-3 and TRBJ2-3; D gene uncertain. This CDR3 region has 15 residues. With 2 bases removed from V and 2 bases from J, the gap between germline ends came to 11 bases. Germline V gene sequence: CDR1 LGHNA, CDR2 YSLEER. CDR3 loop: CASSQFYSFTDTQYF. In DNA, the CDR3 is TGCGCCAGCAGCCAATTCTACAGCTTCACAGATACGCAGTATTTT.

The table lists this clonotype with a few counts. This chain links TRBV5-1 with TRBJ1-4; D might be TRBD1 (5 bases). Germline CDR1 and CDR2: SGHRS and YFSETQ. The CDR3 totals 13 residues. V was cut by 4 bases and J by 6 bases, with 10 bases left in between. CDR3 in DNA: TGCGCCAGCAGCGGGGGGGGAGATGAAAAACTGTTTTTT. It is translated as CASSGGGDEKLFF.

CDR3 nucleotides: TGTGCCAGCAGCCCCCGGACAGGGGGTCCCTACGAGCAGTACTTC. Translated, it gives CASSPRTGGPYEQYF. The gene calls are TRBV5-6 and TRBJ2-7; 10 positions agree with TRBD1. The V gene end was trimmed by 4 bases and the J gene end by 2 bases; junction bases not matched to a gene: 6. CDR3 size: 15 residues. The germline CDR1 and CDR2 sequences are SGHDT and YYEEEE.

This clonotype was counted only a few times. The chain couples TRBV6-1 to TRBJ1-2; no firm D call. The CDR3 sequence is 13 residues long. CDR1 is MNHNS and CDR2 is SASEGT in the germline V gene. The V gene lost 2 bases and the J gene lost 4 bases, with 8 bases spanning the gap. The CDR3 sequence: CASSEIPIYGYTF. The CDR3 DNA is TGTGCCAGCAGTGAAATACCGATCTATGGCTACACCTTC.

This clonotype has more than one count but fewer than ten. The chain couples TRBV6-5 to TRBJ2-3; TRBD1 matches 8 bases. The CDR3 loop spans 15 amino acids. Germline V lookup: CDR1 MNHEY, CDR2 SVGAGI. The CDR3 sequence: CGSSRTGHVTDTQYF. The CDR3 DNA reads TGTGGTAGCAGCCGGACAGGGCATGTGACAGATACGCAGTATTTT.

The chain employs TRBV6-1 and TRBJ2-7, with a weak D call TRBD1 (5 bases). This CDR3 has 13 residues. V was trimmed by 6 bases and J by 1 base, leaving 10 bases between them. The germline V gene has CDR1 MNHNS and CDR2 SASEGT. The CDR3 protein is CASRQDGSYEQYF. For the CDR3, the DNA is TGTGCCAGCAGACAGGACGGTTCCTACGAGCAGTACTTC.

This clonotype has a handful of counts. The chain combines TRBV7-8 with TRBJ1-1; TRBD1 is a possible D gene (6 bases). The V gene lost 1 base and the J gene lost 5 bases, with 14 bases spanning the gap. This CDR3 spans 15 amino acids. Germline CDR1 and CDR2: SGHVS and FQNEAQ. The CDR3 DNA sequence: TGTGCCAGCAGCTTAGATGCTAAAGGGGGGACTGAAGCTTTCTTT. Translating it yields CASSLDAKGGTEAFF.

This clonotype was counted between two and nine times. V and J are TRBV12-3 or TRBV12-4 and TRBJ2-7; 7 nucleotides match TRBD2. The V gene end was trimmed by 6 bases and the J gene end by 3 bases; junction bases not matched to a gene: 14. The CDR3 has 16 amino acids. CDR3 residues: CASSRPRLREIYEQYF. CDR3 bases: TGTGCCAGCAGCCGACCCCGTTTGCGGGAGATCTACGAGCAGTACTTC.